The subject of this entry is one TCR beta chain. These data are taken from a study of T cells in Graves' hyperthyroidism and ophthalmopathy. The CDR3 contains 15 residues. J was trimmed by 5 bases and V by 5 bases; bases with no gene match: 12. CDR1 and CDR2 from the germline V gene are DFQATT and SNEGSKA (reference sequence). RNA transcripts served as the template for amplifying TCR beta CDR3 regions. Researchers ran a first-round RT-PCR on the TCR CDR3 using the HTBI primer set. One entry per CDR3 protein results from TCRdb running MiXCR on the multiplex PCR reads. This sample has under 350,000 distinct CDR3 sequences; 21% occur once, and the top ten carry 50% to 65%. Across 18 months, stable Graves' hyperthyroidism was marked by no progression to ophthalmopathy.

This clonotype was sampled from a woman in her fifties or sixties with Graves' hyperthyroidism. The genes are TRBV20-1 and TRBJ2-1; 7 bases match TRBD2. The sequencing input was blood. CDR3 in DNA: TGCAGTGCTGGCGGGAGAGACTTAAGCCACAATGAGCAGTTCTTC. This codes for CSAGGRDLSHNEQFF.